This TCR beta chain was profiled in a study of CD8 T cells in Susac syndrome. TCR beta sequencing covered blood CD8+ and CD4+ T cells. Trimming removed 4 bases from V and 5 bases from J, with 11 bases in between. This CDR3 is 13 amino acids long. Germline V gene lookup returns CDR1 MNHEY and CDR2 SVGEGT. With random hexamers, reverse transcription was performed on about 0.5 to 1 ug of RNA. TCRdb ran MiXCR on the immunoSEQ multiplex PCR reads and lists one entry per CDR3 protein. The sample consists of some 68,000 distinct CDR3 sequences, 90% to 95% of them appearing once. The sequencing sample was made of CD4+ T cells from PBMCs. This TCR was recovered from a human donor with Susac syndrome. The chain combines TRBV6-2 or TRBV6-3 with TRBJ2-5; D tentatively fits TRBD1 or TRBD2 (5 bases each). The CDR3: CASSWGPGETQYF. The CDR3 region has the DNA TGTGCCAGCAGTTGGGGACCGGGGGAGACCCAGTACTTC.